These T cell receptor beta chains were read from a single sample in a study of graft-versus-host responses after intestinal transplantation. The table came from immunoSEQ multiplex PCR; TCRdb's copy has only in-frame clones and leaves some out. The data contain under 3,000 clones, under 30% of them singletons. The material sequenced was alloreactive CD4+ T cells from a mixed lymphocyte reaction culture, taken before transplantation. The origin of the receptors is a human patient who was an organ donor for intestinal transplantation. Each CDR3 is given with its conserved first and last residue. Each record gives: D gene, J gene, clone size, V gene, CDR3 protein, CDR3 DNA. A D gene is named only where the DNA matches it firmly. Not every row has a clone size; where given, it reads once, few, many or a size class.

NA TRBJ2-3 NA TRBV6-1 CASMEWTSTDTQYF TGTGCCAGCATGGAATGGACTAGCACAGATACGCAGTATTTT
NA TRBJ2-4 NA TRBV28 CASIPQGFLDKNIQYF TGTGCCAGCATCCCTCAGGGGTTTTTGGACAAAAACATTCAGTACTTC
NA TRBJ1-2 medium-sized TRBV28 CASSFGQGRAGVYGYTF TGTGCCAGCAGTTTTGGGCAGGGTAGGGCTGGGGTCTATGGCTACACCTTC
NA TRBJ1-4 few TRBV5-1 CASSKSQGINRPTTNEKLFF TGCGCCAGCAGCAAAAGTCAGGGAATTAACCGCCCTACAACTAATGAAAAACTGTTTTTT
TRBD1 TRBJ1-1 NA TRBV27 CASTGTGNTEAFF TGTGCCAGCACCGGGACAGGAAACACTGAAGCTTTCTTT
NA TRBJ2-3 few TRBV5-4 CASSFPSTDTQYF TGTGCCAGCAGCTTTCCAAGCACAGATACGCAGTATTTT
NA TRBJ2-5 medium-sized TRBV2 CASSDGAGLKETQYF TGTGCCAGCAGTGACGGGGCGGGACTCAAAGAGACCCAGTACTTC
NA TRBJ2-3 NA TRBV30 CAWRSAGTPGQYF TGTGCCTGGAGGAGCGCCGGGACTCCGGGGCAGTATTTT
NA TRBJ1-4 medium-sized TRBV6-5 CASSSGVNEKLFF TGTGCCAGCAGTTCCGGGGTAAATGAAAAACTGTTTTTT
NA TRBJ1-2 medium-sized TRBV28 CASSPSNYGYTF TGTGCCAGCAGTCCCTCTAACTATGGCTACACCTTC
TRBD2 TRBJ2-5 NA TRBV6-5 CASSYLAGDKETQYF TGTGCCAGCAGTTATCTAGCGGGAGACAAAGAGACCCAGTACTTC
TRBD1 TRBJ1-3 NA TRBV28 CASALFVGQGDSGNTIYF TGTGCCAGCGCCCTTTTTGTGGGACAGGGAGACTCTGGAAACACCATATATTTT
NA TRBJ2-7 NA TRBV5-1 CASSLAPGVEQYF TGCGCCAGCAGCTTGGCACCGGGGGTCGAGCAGTACTTC
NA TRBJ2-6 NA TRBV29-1 CSGQAGPGSGANVLTF TGCAGCGGACAAGCGGGCCCGGGCTCTGGGGCCAACGTCCTGACTTTC
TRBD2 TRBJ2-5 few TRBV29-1 CSVHLAARQETQYF TGCAGCGTTCATCTAGCGGCCCGGCAAGAGACCCAGTACTTC
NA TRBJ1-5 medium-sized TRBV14 CASSKTYQPQHF TGTGCCAGCAGCAAAACATATCAGCCCCAGCATTTT
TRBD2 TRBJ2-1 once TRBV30 CARSRGEGGNEQFF TGTGCCCGGAGTCGGGGGGAGGGAGGCAATGAGCAGTTCTTC
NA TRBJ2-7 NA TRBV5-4 CASSLDFAQGEQYF TGTGCCAGCAGCTTGGACTTTGCCCAGGGCGAGCAGTACTTC
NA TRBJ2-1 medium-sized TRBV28 CAIGTPNEQFF TGTGCCATCGGGACTCCCAATGAGCAGTTCTTC
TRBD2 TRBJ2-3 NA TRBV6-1 CASSDASGGSTDTQYF TGTGCCAGCAGTGATGCCTCGGGGGGTTCCACAGATACGCAGTATTTT
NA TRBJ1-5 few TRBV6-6 CASSYGGDSNQPQHF TGTGCCAGCAGTTACGGAGGGGACAGCAATCAGCCCCAGCATTTT
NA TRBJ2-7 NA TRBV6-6 CASSEYEQYF TGTGCCAGCAGTGAGTACGAGCAGTACTTC
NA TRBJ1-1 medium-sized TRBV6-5 CATCREWSTEAFF TGTGCCACCTGCCGGGAGTGGAGCACTGAAGCTTTCTTT
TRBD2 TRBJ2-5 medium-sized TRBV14 CASSVSGSSGTQYF TGTGCCAGCAGCGTTAGCGGGAGCAGCGGGACCCAGTACTTC
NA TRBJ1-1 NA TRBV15 CATSRETRNTEAFF TGTGCCACCAGCAGAGAGACACGGAACACTGAAGCTTTCTTT
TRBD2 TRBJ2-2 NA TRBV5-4 CASSLSGTSGSSGELFF TGTGCCAGCAGCTTGAGTGGGACTAGCGGGAGTTCCGGGGAGCTGTTTTTT
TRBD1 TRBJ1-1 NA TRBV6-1 CASSSQGEHTEAFF TGTGCCAGCAGTTCACAGGGGGAGCACACTGAAGCTTTCTTT
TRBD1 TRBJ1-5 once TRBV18 CASSPGQGQPQHF TGTGCCAGCTCACCGGGACAGGGTCAGCCCCAGCATTTT
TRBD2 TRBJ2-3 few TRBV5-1 CASSYGGTSTDTQYF TGCGCCAGCAGCTACGGGGGGACTAGCACAGATACGCAGTATTTT
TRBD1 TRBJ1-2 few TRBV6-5 CASSYGQGALRGYTF TGTGCCAGCAGTTACGGACAGGGGGCGCTTCGGGGCTACACCTTC
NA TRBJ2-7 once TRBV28 CASSLALRGVKSYEQYF TGTGCCAGCAGTTTAGCCCTCAGGGGAGTTAAGTCCTACGAGCAGTACTTC
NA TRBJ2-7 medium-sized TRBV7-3 CASSPTTGYEQYF TGTGCCAGCAGCCCCACCACTGGCTACGAGCAGTACTTC
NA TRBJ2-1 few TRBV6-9 CASSFPGAHEQFF TGTGCCAGCAGTTTTCCCGGAGCCCATGAGCAGTTCTTC
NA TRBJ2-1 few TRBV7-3 CASSAQGGREGYNEQFF TGTGCCAGCAGCGCCCAGGGGGGTCGGGAAGGCTACAATGAGCAGTTCTTC
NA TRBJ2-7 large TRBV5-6 CASSLDFAQGEQYF TGTGCCAGCAGCTTGGACTTTGCCCAGGGCGAGCAGTACTTC
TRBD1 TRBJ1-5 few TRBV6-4 CASSEDRGPQPQHF TGTGCCAGCAGTGAGGACAGGGGGCCTCAGCCCCAGCATTTT
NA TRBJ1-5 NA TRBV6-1 CASSPTGFNQPQHF TGTGCCAGCAGTCCCACAGGCTTTAATCAGCCCCAGCATTTT
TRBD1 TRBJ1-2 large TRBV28 CASRSGGQEDGYTF TGTGCCAGCAGATCGGGGGGACAGGAAGATGGCTACACCTTC
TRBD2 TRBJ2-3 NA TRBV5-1 CASSMGLAEGTDTQYF TGCGCCAGCAGCATGGGACTAGCGGAGGGCACAGATACGCAGTATTTT
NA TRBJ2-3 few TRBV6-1 CASSFRRGADTQYF TGTGCCAGCAGTTTTAGGAGGGGCGCAGATACGCAGTATTTT
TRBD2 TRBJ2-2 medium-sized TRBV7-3 CASSSREAGELFF TGTGCCAGCAGCTCGCGGGAGGCCGGGGAGCTGTTTTTT
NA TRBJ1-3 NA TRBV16 CASSPVSSGNTIYF TGTGCCAGCAGTCCTGTGAGCTCTGGAAACACCATATATTTT
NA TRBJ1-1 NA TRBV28 CALRRQMNTEAFF TGTGCCCTTAGGAGACAGATGAACACTGAAGCTTTCTTT
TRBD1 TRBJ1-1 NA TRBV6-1 CASSRDRGSAEAFF TGTGCCAGCAGCCGGGACAGGGGATCAGCTGAAGCTTTCTTT
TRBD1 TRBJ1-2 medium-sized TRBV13 CASSLGGTAYGYTF TGTGCCAGCAGCTTAGGAGGGACAGCCTATGGCTACACCTTC
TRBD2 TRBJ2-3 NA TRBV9 CASSATSGSTDTQYF TGTGCCAGCAGCGCGACTAGCGGAAGCACAGATACGCAGTATTTT
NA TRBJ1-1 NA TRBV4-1 CASSQGAKNTEAFF TGTGCCAGCAGCCAAGGGGCCAAAAACACTGAAGCTTTCTTT
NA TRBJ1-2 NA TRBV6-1 CASSARGYGYTF TGCGCCAGCAGTGCCCGCGGCTATGGCTACACCTTC
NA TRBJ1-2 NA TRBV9 CASTVREGLYGYTF TGTGCCAGCACAGTCAGGGAGGGCCTCTATGGCTACACCTTC
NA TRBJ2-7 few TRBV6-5 CASSAMPSSYEQYF TGTGCCAGCAGTGCCATGCCGAGCTCCTACGAGCAGTACTTC
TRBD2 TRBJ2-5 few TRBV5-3 CARSRPGLAGGPRGETQYF TGTGCCAGAAGCAGGCCGGGACTAGCGGGAGGGCCAAGGGGGGAGACCCAGTACTTC
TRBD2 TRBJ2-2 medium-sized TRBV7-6 CASSLGTSGNTGELFF TGTGCCAGCAGCCTCGGGACTAGCGGGAACACCGGGGAGCTGTTTTTT
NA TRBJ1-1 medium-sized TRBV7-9 CASSLQAWDTEAFF TGTGCCAGCAGCTTACAGGCATGGGACACTGAAGCTTTCTTT
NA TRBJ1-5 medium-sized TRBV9 CASSHTPAGKRGQPQHF TGTGCCAGCAGCCACACACCCGCCGGTAAAAGAGGGCAGCCCCAGCATTTT